This TCR beta chain came from a study of T cells in tumors after PD-1 blockade. Study overall: Patients had no prior checkpoint blockade, systemic immunosuppressants, or anti-cancer therapy within 4 weeks. Mean per blood sample: 113,528 templates (24,679-257,772), about 40,000 unique clonotypes. During anti-PD-1 treatment, some patients continued daily vismodegib 150 mg. Whole-study findings and limits: About 41% of tumor TCR clonotypes were also found in blood.

The repertoire was sequenced with immunoSEQ multiplex PCR; TCRdb's copy has only in-frame clones and lacks some. Among about 59,000 clones listed, about 80% were seen once. Germline V gene data show CDR1 as MNHEY and CDR2 as SVGAGI. This CDR3 has 13 amino acids. V was shortened by 6 bases and J by 6 bases, with 12 bases between the two germline ends. Notes on this clone: Its specificity is unknown.

The chain has TRBV6-5 and TRBJ1-5; D is possibly TRBD1 (5 bases). The input for sequencing was PBMCs, taken before anti-PD-1 treatment. The receptor was derived from a human donor with basal cell carcinoma. The DNA for the CDR3 is TGTGCCAGCAGCATCAGGGCAAGTCAGCCCCAGCATTTT. It encodes CASSIRASQPQHF.